One sample yielded the 20 T cell receptor beta chains listed below, sequenced in a study of T cells in Graves' hyperthyroidism and ophthalmopathy. Amplification of TCR beta CDR3 regions was performed using RNA transcripts as template. The HTBI set primed first-round TCR CDR3 RT-PCR. TCRdb called the multiplex PCR reads again in MiXCR, with one record for every CDR3 protein. The table records 500,000 or so distinct CDR3 sequences, roughly 18% of them present only once. The specimen sequenced was blood. Source of these receptors: a woman younger than 30 with Graves' ophthalmopathy.

This clonotype has a handful of counts. The rearrangement uses TRBV30 and TRBJ2-7; TRBD1 is a possible D gene (6 bases). The CDR3 length is 13 residues. The V end lost 5 bases, the J end lost 5 bases, and 16 bases lay between the germline ends. Germline loops: CDR1 GTSNPN, CDR2 SVGIG (reference sequence). The CDR3 region has the DNA TGTGCCTGGTTACCAACTTCAGGGGACGAGCAGTACTTC. As protein: CAWLPTSGDEQYF.

This clonotype was counted ten times or more. The rearrangement uses TRBV2 and TRBJ2-1; 7 nucleotides line up with TRBD1. CDR1 SNHLY and CDR2 FYNNEI come from the germline V gene. The CDR3 spans 15 residues. V lost 7 bases and J lost 6; bases outside the gene matches: 12. The CDR3 is CASIGGTVRVNEQFF. In nucleotides, the CDR3 is TGTGCCAGCATCGGTGGGACAGTAAGAGTCAATGAGCAGTTCTTC.

The chain joins TRBV28 to TRBJ2-3, with D possibly being TRBD1 (5 bases). The CDR3 length is 13 residues. The ends were cut back, 3 bases at V and 8 bases at J, with 12 bases in the middle. Per the germline V gene, CDR1 is MDHEN and CDR2 is SYDVKM. The CDR3 protein is CASSFVDTGTQYF. As DNA, the CDR3 is TGTGCCAGCAGTTTCGTGGACACCGGTACGCAGTATTTT.

This clonotype was seen ten or more times. One end of the junction is discordant with germline, which a read error may explain. The chain recombines TRBV3-1 with TRBJ1-5, with unresolved D. Per the germline V gene, CDR1 is LGHDT and CDR2 is YNNKEL (reference sequence). The CDR3 has 12 amino acids. The DNA for the CDR3 is TGCGCCAGCAGCCAAGTAGGCCAGCCCCAGCATTTT. It encodes CASSQVGQPQHF.

Remarks on this clonotype: The junction differs from germline at one of its ends, possibly a read error. The chain carries TRBV25-1 and TRBJ2-1; TRBD1 matches 9 bases. The length of the CDR3 is 17 residues. Germline lookup yields CDR1 MGHDK and CDR2 SYGVNS. In DNA, the CDR3 is TGTGCCACCAGTGAGCCCAGGCCCGGGACAGGGATGAATGAGCAGTTCTTC. Translated, it gives CATSEPRPGTGMNEQFF.

This clonotype was seen a handful of times. The chain links TRBV7-6 to TRBJ1-6; 8 bases map to TRBD1. Germline V lookup: CDR1 SGHVS, CDR2 FNYEAQ. The CDR3 contains 18 residues. V gave up 5 bases and J gave up 5 bases; unmatched junction bases: 14. The CDR3 protein is CASSRVPPRDRNNSPLHF. DNA of the CDR3: TGTGCCAGCAGCCGCGTCCCCCCCCGGGACAGGAATAATTCACCCCTCCACTTT.

This clonotype occurred a few times. DNA of the CDR3: TGTGCCAGCAGCTTAGAAGGGGGCGGGAGTCTGACAGATACGCAGTATTTT. Translating gives CASSLEGGGSLTDTQYF. The chain joins TRBV7-9 to TRBJ2-3; D might be TRBD1 or TRBD2, each matching 7 bases. V was cut by 1 base and J by 3 bases, with 17 bases left in between. Germline V gives CDR1 SEHNR, CDR2 FQNEAQ (reference sequence). The CDR3 length is 17 residues.

To note about this clonotype: An end of the junction does not agree with germline; a read error may underlie this. CDR3 in amino acids: CASREGQGAGTDTQYF. DNA of the CDR3: TGTGCCAGCAGGGAAGGACAGGGCGCGGGCACAGATACGCAGTATTTT. The genes are TRBV6-1 and TRBJ2-3; 8 nucleotides line up with TRBD1. The CDR3 length is 16 residues. Germline CDR1 is MNHNS and CDR2 is SASEGT.

This clonotype was counted at least ten times. CDR3 sequence reads: CSARDLQTSGVNEQFF. The CDR3 DNA sequence: TGCAGTGCTAGAGACCTCCAGACTAGCGGCGTAAATGAGCAGTTCTTC. The chain combines TRBV20-1 with TRBJ2-1; 9 bases are a match to TRBD2. The V gene's germline CDR1 is DFQATT and CDR2 SNEGSKA (reference sequence). V shed 0 bases and J 7 bases; nucleotides not matched to a gene: 10. This CDR3 is built from 16 residues.

This chain joins TRBV27 and TRBJ2-2; TRBD2 matches at 10 bases. CDR3 size: 17 residues. V trimming: 6 bases; J trimming: 4 bases; junction bases outside the gene matches: 11. Germline-derived CDR1 and CDR2 are MNHEY and SMNVEV (reference sequence). The CDR3 sequence is CASRPIAGGWGTGELFF. CDR3 DNA sequence: TGTGCCAGCAGACCAATAGCGGGAGGCTGGGGCACCGGGGAGCTGTTTTTT.

The chain uses TRBV6-1 and TRBJ1-1; tentatively, D is TRBD1 (6 bases). The CDR3 extends over 14 amino acids. The germline V gene encodes CDR1 MNHNS and CDR2 SASEGT. V was trimmed by 4 bases and J by 5 bases, leaving 14 bases between them. For the CDR3, the DNA is TGTGCCAGCAGTGTCGACAGGCGGGGGACTGAAGCTTTCTTT. The encoded protein is CASSVDRRGTEAFF.

The chain links TRBV9 to TRBJ1-6; no reliable D call. This CDR3 contains 13 residues. V was clipped by 1 base and J by 12 bases, with 11 bases between them. Looked up from germline, CDR1 is SGDLS and CDR2 is YYNGEE. The CDR3 nucleotides are TGTGCCAGCAGCGTAAACCAGGATTTACCCCTCCACTTT. Its translation is CASSVNQDLPLHF.

In its sample, this clonotype was seen many times. CDR3 DNA: TGTGCCAGCAGCCGAACCGAGACGAACACTGAAGCTTTCTTT. As protein: CASSRTETNTEAFF. The chain links TRBV3-1 to TRBJ1-1; D is undetermined. CDR3 length: 14 amino acids. V dropped 4 bases and J dropped 1 base, with 10 bases sitting between them. Germline values: CDR1 LGHDT, CDR2 YNNKEL (reference sequence).

This chain connects TRBV3-1 to TRBJ2-1; no clear D gene. The CDR3 runs to 15 residues. The V and J ends lost 0 bases and 6 bases respectively, with 12 bases between them. Germline lookup yields CDR1 LGHDT and CDR2 YNNKEL (reference sequence). The CDR3 DNA follows: TGTGCCAGCAGCCAAGAGCTAGGCAGTCGCAATGAGCAGTTCTTC. Translated: CASSQELGSRNEQFF.

Ten or more counts support this clonotype. This chain links TRBV28 with TRBJ2-1, with a weak D call TRBD2 (6 bases). Deletions cut 3 bases from V and 9 bases from J, with 30 bases between. The CDR3 has 19 residues. CDR1 MDHEN and CDR2 SYDVKM come from the germline V gene. The CDR3 DNA reads TGTGCCAGCAGTTTGGTTGGAGGGGACGAGCAGCACCCTACAGGTGAGCAGTTCTTC. It translates to CASSLVGGDEQHPTGEQFF.

A word on this clonotype: A read error may produce the germline difference seen at one junction end. The CDR3 DNA reads as TGCAGTGCCAGAGAGTCTTCCCAGTCCCAGCATTTT. Protein: CSARESSQSQHF. The V gene is TRBV20-1, the J gene TRBJ1-5, with no clear D. CDR1 is DFQATT, CDR2 SNEGSKA, per germline (reference sequence). The CDR3 covers 12 residues.

The chain links TRBV6-1 to TRBJ2-5, with D perhaps assigned TRBD1 or TRBD2 (7 bases each). The CDR3 covers 18 residues. Germline CDR1 is MNHNS and CDR2 is SASEGT. The V and J ends lost 3 bases and 1 base respectively, with 21 bases between them. CDR3 nucleotides: TGTGCCAGCAGTGATTTCCCAGGGGGGGGTTTTGTCCAAGAGACCCAGTACTTC. It yields the protein CASSDFPGGGFVQETQYF.

This clonotype was recorded at least ten times. This CDR3 reads CASTPVGQNTGELFF. In nucleotides, the CDR3 is TGTGCCAGCACCCCGGTGGGACAGAACACCGGGGAGCTGTTTTTT. The V and J genes are TRBV12-3 or TRBV12-4 and TRBJ2-2, with D perhaps matching TRBD1 (6 bases). The CDR3 runs 15 residues. The germline V and J ends were trimmed by 7 bases and 1 base, with 13 bases remaining between them.

This clonotype was counted at least ten times. The V gene is TRBV7-2, the J gene TRBJ2-1; 7 bases are shared with TRBD2. The CDR3 length is 17 residues. CDR1 is SGHTA and CDR2 is FQGNSA in the germline V gene. J lost 4 bases, V lost 2 bases, and 11 bases had no gene match. In nucleotides, the CDR3 is TGTGCCAGCAGCTTATTCCCGATCGTACTAGCGTACAATGAGCAGTTCTTC. It encodes CASSLFPIVLAYNEQFF. Looking up the rest from reference TRBV7-2 and TRBJ2-1 gives the full variable domain: GAGVSQSPSNKVTEKGKDVELRCDPISGHTALYWYRQSLGQGLEFLIYFQGNSAPDKSGLPSDRFSAERTGGSVSTLTIQRTQQEDSAVYLCASSLFPIVLAYNEQFFGPGTRLTVL.

This clonotype showed up many times. The rearrangement joins TRBV7-3 to TRBJ2-1; 16 bases are shared with TRBD2. V dropped 3 bases and J dropped 5; count of bases not matched to a gene: 1. CDR3 size: 16 residues. The V gene's germline CDR1 is SGHTA and CDR2 FQGTGA. DNA for the CDR3: TGTGCCAGCAGCTTGGGACTAGCGGGAGGGGACAATGAGCAGTTCTTC. Its protein is CASSLGLAGGDNEQFF. Full variable domain (rest looked up from reference TRBV7-3 and TRBJ2-1): GAGVSQTPSNKVTEKGKYVELRCDPISGHTALYWYRQSLGQGPEFLIYFQGTGAADDSGLPNDRFFAVRPEGSVSTLKIQRTERGDSAVYLCASSLGLAGGDNEQFFGPGTRLTVL.